This TCR beta chain was sequenced during a study of CD8+CD57+ T cells in acquired aplastic anemia. Study-level background: 3.2 ug was the average amount of DNA from sorted CD4+ and CD8+ cells. Notes on the study in general: Significant differences in CD8+ Simpson's diversity were not observed between patients and controls.

With respect to this clonotype: Its antigen remains unidentified.

The use of genomic DNA as template underpinned the TCR beta VDJ and CDR3 profiling. From the reads, TCRdb called clonotypes with MiXCR, one entry per CDR3 protein. The table lists 150,000 to 200,000 distinct CDR3 sequences, approximately 44% of them singletons. The CDR3 length is 13 residues. The germline gives CDR1 LNHNV, CDR2 YYDKDF (reference sequence). V lost 0 bases, J lost 10 bases, and 10 bases lay in between. The sequence came from a human donor in good health. Sequenced input: sorted CD4+, CD8+, or CD8+CD57+ T cells (not recorded which) from PBMCs. The chain is built from TRBV15 and TRBJ2-1; D unresolved. This chain's CDR3 is CATSRDVPGEQFF. CDR3 in DNA: TGTGCCACCAGCAGAGATGTCCCGGGCGAGCAGTTCTTC. The full variable domain, completed using reference TRBV15 and TRBJ2-1, is DAMVIQNPRYQVTQFGKPVTLSCSQTLNHNVMYWYQQKSSQAPKLLFHYYDKDFNNEADTPDNFQSRRPNTSFCFLDIRSPGLGDTAMYLCATSRDVPGEQFFGPGTRLTVL.